The T cell receptor beta chain under discussion was sequenced for a study of blood T cell repertoires in COVID-19. This CDR3 comprises 15 residues. Trimming removed 3 bases from V and 4 bases from J, with 13 bases in between. In germline, CDR1 is MNHEY, CDR2 SVGEGT. TCRdb keeps only in-frame clones here, not all; method: immunoSEQ multiplex PCR. This table holds a few hundred thousand clones, more than 70% found once. This TCR was recovered from a woman in her twenties or thirties with COVID-19, enrolled during active disease. V and J are TRBV6-2 or TRBV6-3 and TRBJ1-3; D gene uncertain. Material for sequencing was peripheral blood. The CDR3 sequence is CASSYRGLLGNTIYF. In DNA, the CDR3 is TGTGCCAGCAGTTATCGAGGACTCCTCGGAAACACCATATATTTT.